The next 11 T cell receptor beta chains were all read from a single sample in a study of blood T cell repertoires in COVID-19 (TCRdb year 2020). Receptors were amplified or captured by the immunoSEQ multiplex PCR assay. TCRdb took over this immuneACCESS table, retaining in-frame rearrangements with V and J assigned. Such tables are incomplete; in checked studies, under half of the missing clones stem from an unresolved V gene, and the remainder is unexplained. This sample lists 80,000 to 95,000 clones; approximately 88% were detected once. Roughly 32% of the sample lies in the top ten. What was sequenced was peripheral blood. The receptor source for this set is a woman of 80 years or more with active or convalescent COVID-19.

The V call is TRBV19, the J call TRBJ1-1, with D perhaps TRBD1 (6 bases). Per the germline V gene, CDR1 is LNHDA and CDR2 is SQIVND (reference sequence). Between the trimmed V and J ends, which lost 8 bases and 0 bases, there was a span of 13 bases. The CDR3 is 14 residues long. The CDR3 here is CASALGGLNTEAFF. The CDR3 DNA reads as TGTGCCAGTGCTTTAGGGGGATTGAACACTGAAGCTTTCTTT.

The chain employs TRBV5-5 and TRBJ2-5; D not certain. V dropped 0 bases and J dropped 2 bases, with 8 bases sitting between them. The CDR3 is made up of 14 amino acids. Germline CDR1 reads SGHKS; CDR2 reads YYEKEE (reference sequence). CDR3 in DNA: TGTGCCAGCAGCTTGGCCGACACACAAGAGACCCAGTACTTC. This gives the protein CASSLADTQETQYF. The whole variable domain, remainder taken from reference TRBV5-5 and TRBJ2-5, is DAGVTQSPTHLIKTRGQQVTLRCSPISGHKSVSWYQQVLGQGPQFIFQYYEKEERGRGNFPDRFSARQFPNYSSELNVNALLLGDSALYLCASSLADTQETQYFGPGTRLLVL.

The rearrangement uses TRBV30 and TRBJ2-3; 7 bases line up with TRBD2. Germline assignment: CDR1 GTSNPN and CDR2 SVGIG (reference sequence). Germline trimming cut 4 bases from V and 1 base from J; bases unmatched to any gene: 5. CDR3 length: 14 amino acids. In DNA, the CDR3 is TGTGCCTGGATTAGCGGGTCCCGCACAGATACGCAGTATTTT. Its translation: CAWISGSRTDTQYF.

The chain carries TRBV10-3 and TRBJ1-2, with 7 bases aligning to TRBD1. The V segment lost 6 bases and the J segment 3 bases; nucleotides outside the gene matches: 10. CDR3 length equals 15 residues. Germline V gives CDR1 ENHRY, CDR2 SYGVKD. The CDR3 sequence is CAIRPDRVDDYGYTF. In DNA, the CDR3 is TGTGCCATCAGACCCGACAGGGTTGATGACTATGGCTACACCTTC.

The chain carries TRBV28 and TRBJ1-1, with D possibly being TRBD1 (5 bases). V was trimmed by 7 bases and J by 3 bases, leaving 18 bases between them. CDR1 is MDHEN and CDR2 is SYDVKM in the germline V gene. The CDR3 is 15 residues long. The CDR3 loop is CASIMGGTLDTEAFF. The CDR3 bases are TGTGCCAGCATCATGGGGGGTACCTTGGACACTGAAGCTTTCTTT.

This chain links TRBV23-1 with TRBJ1-1; D perhaps matches TRBD1 (6 bases). TRBV23-1 belongs to the ORF category, with a function that is uncertain. The CDR3 consists of 18 residues. V lost 3 bases to trimming and J lost 0 bases, with 20 bases between them. The CDR3 DNA sequence: TGCGCCAGCAGTCACCCTCATGCGGACAGAACTATGAACACTGAAGCTTTCTTT. The encoded protein is CASSHPHADRTMNTEAFF.

This chain connects TRBV5-1 to TRBJ2-7, with 8 nucleotides matching TRBD1. This CDR3 has 13 amino acids. With 4 bases clipped from V and 6 bases from J, the junction kept 6 bases outside the gene matches. Germline CDR1 is SGHRS and CDR2 is YFSETQ. For the CDR3, the DNA is TGCGCCAGCAGCGCCAGGGGGCTAGTCGAGCAGTACTTC. It specifies CASSARGLVEQYF.

The gene calls are TRBV6-6 and TRBJ1-2; 7 nucleotides match TRBD1. The CDR3 runs to 13 residues. Germline V gene data show CDR1 as MNHNY and CDR2 as SVGAGI (reference sequence). Trimming took 5 bases from V and 8 from J; bases not matched to a gene: 8. The chain's CDR3 is CASSSRGLGGYTF. The DNA of the CDR3 is TGTGCCAGCAGTAGCAGGGGGTTAGGGGGCTACACCTTC.

The J gene is TRBJ1-2, the V gene TRBV7-2; D not resolved. V was shortened by 1 base and J by 2 bases, with 5 bases between the two germline ends. Germline-derived CDR1 and CDR2 are SGHTA and FQGNSA. The CDR3 extends over 13 amino acids. CDR3 DNA: TGTGCCAGCAGCTTAGGACAAAACTATGGCTACACCTTC. It specifies CASSLGQNYGYTF.

This CDR3 reads CASSLRGYGYTF. CDR3 DNA: TGTGCCAGCAGTTTACGAGGGTATGGCTACACCTTC. The chain couples TRBV27 to TRBJ1-2; D gene unclear. Looked up from germline, CDR1 is MNHEY and CDR2 is SMNVEV (reference sequence). V lost 2 bases, J lost 5 bases, and 6 bases lay in between. This CDR3 region has 12 residues.

This clone was recorded a few times. The rearrangement uses TRBV30 and TRBJ1-3, with D maybe TRBD1 (5 bases). Germline V CDR1 and CDR2: GTSNPN, SVGIG (reference sequence). With 7 bases removed from V and 3 bases from J, the gap between germline ends came to 13 bases. The CDR3 has 13 residues. DNA for the CDR3: TGTGCCTACAGGTGGGGAGGTGGAAACACCATATATTTT. This translates into CAYRWGGGNTIYF. Together with reference TRBV30 and TRBJ1-3, the CDR3 gives the full variable domain: SQTIHQWPATLVQPVGSPLSLECTVEGTSNPNLYWYRQAAGRGLQLLFYSVGIGQISSEVPQNLSASRPQDRQFILSSKKLLLSDSGFYLCAYRWGGGNTIYFGEGSWLTVV.